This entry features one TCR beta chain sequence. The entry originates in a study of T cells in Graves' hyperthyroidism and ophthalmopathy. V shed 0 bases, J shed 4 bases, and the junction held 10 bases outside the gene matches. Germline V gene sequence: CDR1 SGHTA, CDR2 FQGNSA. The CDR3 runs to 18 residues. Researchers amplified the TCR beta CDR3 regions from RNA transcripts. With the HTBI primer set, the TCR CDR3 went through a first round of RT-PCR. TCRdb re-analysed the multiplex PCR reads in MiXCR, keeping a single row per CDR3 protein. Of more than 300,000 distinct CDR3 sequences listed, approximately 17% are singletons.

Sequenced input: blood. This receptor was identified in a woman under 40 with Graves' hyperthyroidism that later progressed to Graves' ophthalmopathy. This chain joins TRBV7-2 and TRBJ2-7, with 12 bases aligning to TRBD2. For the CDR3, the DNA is TGTGCCAGCAGCTTAGCGGGGGCTAGCGGGGGGGCCATTTACGAGCAGTACTTC. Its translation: CASSLAGASGGAIYEQYF.